Listed below are T cell receptor beta chains from one sample, sequenced in a study of cytomegalovirus exposure and HLA in healthy donors. Here immunoSEQ multiplex PCR was the method, and the copy in TCRdb shows in-frame clones only, minus some. The sample holds 250,000 to 350,000 clones; around 86% are singletons and the top ten take around 0.84%. The sample taken for sequencing was PBMCs. These receptors originate from a woman between 18 and 29 years old in good health and CMV-seronegative. Both conserved end residues are trimmed from each CDR3. A clone size is listed for some rows: how often the clone was seen (once, few, many), or a class if it is expanded.

>TRBJ2-7|13|.|TRBV21-1
SPLRLAGQLHEQY
>TRBJ2-1|13|.|TRBV7-6
ASSLDSGAYNEQF
>TRBJ2-1|11|.|TRBV9
ASSVGAHNEQF
>TRBJ2-7|12|.|TRBV18
ASSPPTVGYEQY
>TRBJ1-2|10|once|TRBV5-8
ASSGRGFGYT
>TRBJ1-2|12|.|TRBV9
ASSPRTGHYGYT
>TRBJ2-2|16|.|TRBV19
ASSHPLRLAEYTGELF
>TRBJ2-1|11|.|TRBV15
ATGTTSYNEQF
>TRBJ1-2|14|.|TRBV7-9
ASSSRGEGGNYGYT
>TRBJ2-4|11|.|TRBV29-1
SVAPGQVSLQY
>TRBJ2-3|13|.|TRBV2
ASKTQGVSADTQY
>TRBJ2-3|10|.|TRBV6-5
ARYSSGSPQY
>TRBJ1-1|12|.|TRBV9
ASSVSNRGTEAF
>TRBJ2-7|12|.|TRBV19
ASSTGLAGSEQY
>TRBJ2-1|11|.|TRBV10-3
AISETTRPEQF
>TRBJ2-1|17|.|TRBV5-1
ASSLAPKTGDRGRNEQF
>TRBJ2-4|12|few|TRBV10-3
AIKTSGIGGIQY
>TRBJ2-7|11|.|TRBV6-5
ASSADRAYEQY
>TRBJ2-2|12|.|TRBV27
ASRPPAVTGELF
>TRBJ2-7|11|.|TRBV18
ASSPRGDHEQY
>TRBJ2-5|12|.|TRBV9
ASSVSTGGETQY
>TRBJ1-2|11|.|TRBV6-5
ASSRGQGYGYT
>TRBJ2-1|13|.|TRBV18
ASSLTGKGRDEQF
>TRBJ2-3|11|.|TRBV29-1
SAGGRHTDTQY
>TRBJ1-1|12|.|TRBV18
ASSPAAVNTEAF
>TRBJ1-2|13|.|TRBV4-2
ASSQVGEQAYGYT
>TRBJ1-1|11|.|TRBV7-2
ASSFGGDTEAF
>TRBJ2-5|13|.|TRBV5-1
ASSLDWGHQETQY
>TRBJ2-7|14|.|TRBV7-2
ASSLAAAGGPYEQY